This T cell receptor (beta chain) was sequenced during a study of blood T cell repertoires in COVID-19. About the study: The analysed material was cDNA or gDNA that came from T cells, B-cell-depleted T cells, or PBMCs.

The V gene's germline CDR1 is LGHDT and CDR2 YNNKEL (reference sequence). The V end lost 0 bases, the J end lost 2 bases, and 5 bases lay between the germline ends. The length of the CDR3 is 13 residues. With respect to this clone: Other DNA sequences in this specimen translate into the identical CDR3.

Participants spanned ages about 18 to 90 years and resided in 20 to 25 US areas. Participant-reported clinical history was the basis for cohort assignment. Authors' processing steps: Researchers report that nucleated cell counts were estimated from reference gene primer amplification. Sequencing used immunoSEQ multiplex PCR; TCRdb keeps in-frame clones, though not all of them. V and J calls and clone size are those listed in that table; D and trimming were worked out from the DNA. The sample consists of some 420,000 clones, around 87% of them appearing once. The receptor's source is a man aged 25 to 40 who had recovered from COVID-19. The gene calls are TRBV3-1 (or the pseudogene TRBV3-2) and TRBJ2-7, with D perhaps TRBD1 (5 bases). Specimen: PBMCs or T cells enriched from blood (not recorded which). The CDR3 DNA sequence: TGTGCCAGCAGCCAAGAAGGGGCCTACGAGCAGTACTTC. As protein: CASSQEGAYEQYF.